Listed here are 8 T cell receptor beta chains from one sample, sequenced in a study of cytomegalovirus exposure and HLA in healthy donors. Primers included in the PCR were 60 Vbeta and 13 Jbeta primers. Clones were read by immunoSEQ multiplex PCR, and TCRdb kept only the in-frame ones, dropping some. The repertoire holds some 110,000 clones, with roughly four fifths as singletons. Sequencing input: PBMCs. These receptors were obtained from a woman aged 45-59 years in good health and CMV-seropositive.

A few counts support this clone. The CDR3 is CASSSGSNYGYTF. The DNA for the CDR3 is TGTGCCAGCAGCTCCGGGTCAAACTATGGCTACACCTTC. V and J are TRBV11-2 and TRBJ1-2; unclear D gene. Germline CDR1 is SGHAT and CDR2 is FQNNGV. The germline V and J ends were trimmed by 4 bases and 2 bases, with 8 bases remaining between them. The CDR3 sequence is 13 residues long. The whole variable domain, remainder taken from reference TRBV11-2 and TRBJ1-2, is EAGVAQSPRYKIIEKRQSVAFWCNPISGHATLYWYQQILGQGPKLLIQFQNNGVVDDSQLPKDRFSAERLKGVDSTLKIQPAKLEDSAVYLCASSSGSNYGYTFGSGTRLTVV.

The rearrangement joins TRBV9 to TRBJ1-5; D possibly corresponds to TRBD1 (5 bases). CDR3 length: 15 residues. Germline CDR1 reads SGDLS; CDR2 reads YYNGEE. Trimming left V 0 bases short and J 7 bases short, with 14 bases between. The CDR3 nucleotides are TGTGCCAGCAGCGTAGATCTGGGGCTAGGGCAGCCCCAGCATTTT. This translates into CASSVDLGLGQPQHF.

V usage is TRBV7-2 and J usage is TRBJ2-5; a weak D match, TRBD1 (6 bases). The J call is in doubt because the DNA end fits TRBJ2-7 better. Germline V lookup: CDR1 SGHTA, CDR2 FQGNSA. There are 13 residues in the CDR3. CDR3 nucleotide sequence: TGTGCCAGCAGCTCCCGGACAGCCTACGAGCAGTACTTC. This sequence encodes CASSSRTAYEQYF.

The chain couples TRBV6-1 to TRBJ1-5; D is ambiguous. CDR1 and CDR2 (germline): MNHNS, SASEGT. The CDR3 sequence is 13 residues long. Trimming pared 10 bases from V and 3 bases from J, leaving 13 bases between. CDR3 sequence (DNA): TGTGCCACTTCGAGGGAGGACAATCAGCCCCAGCATTTT. Translating gives CATSREDNQPQHF.

The chain has TRBV7-9 and TRBJ2-5, with D possibly being TRBD2 (5 bases). The CDR3 totals 15 residues. The V and J ends lost 4 bases and 5 bases respectively, with 17 bases between them. Germline CDR1 SEHNR, CDR2 FQNEAQ (reference sequence). The CDR3 DNA reads as TGTGCCAGCAGCTCCGGACTCCGTTCCCTGGAGACCCAGTACTTC. Translation: CASSSGLRSLETQYF. Variable domain in full (rest from reference TRBV7-9 and TRBJ2-5): DTGVSQNPRHKITKRGQNVTFRCDPISEHNRLYWYRQTLGQGPEFLTYFQNEAQLEKSRLLSDRFSAERPKGSFSTLEIQRTEQGDSAMYLCASSSGLRSLETQYFGPGTRLLVL.

The chain couples TRBV9 to TRBJ2-3, with D unclear. V gave up 0 bases and J gave up 3 bases, with 11 bases separating them. Germline V lookup: CDR1 SGDLS, CDR2 YYNGEE. The CDR3 covers 15 residues. CDR3 nucleotides: TGTGCCAGCAGCGTAGATAGCCGATCGACAGATACGCAGTATTTT. Protein sequence: CASSVDSRSTDTQYF.

This clone was detected only a few times. The chain recombines TRBV6-5 with TRBJ2-6; D gene ambiguous. This CDR3 is built from 14 residues. The V and J ends lost 5 bases and 0 bases respectively, with 5 bases between them. Per germline, CDR1 MNHEY and CDR2 SVGAGI. In nucleotides, the CDR3 is TGTGCCAGCAGTCCAGACTCTGGGGCCAACGTCCTGACTTTC. This translates into CASSPDSGANVLTF.

J is TRBJ2-5 and V is TRBV7-2; TRBD2 agrees at 9 bases. The DNA matches TRBJ2-7 better at its end, which makes the J call doubtful. The CDR3 runs to 15 residues. The germline V gene has CDR1 SGHTA and CDR2 FQGNSA. CDR3 sequence (DNA): TGTGCCAGCAGCTGGATGAGCGGGGGGACGTACGAGCAGTACTTC. Its translation is CASSWMSGGTYEQYF.